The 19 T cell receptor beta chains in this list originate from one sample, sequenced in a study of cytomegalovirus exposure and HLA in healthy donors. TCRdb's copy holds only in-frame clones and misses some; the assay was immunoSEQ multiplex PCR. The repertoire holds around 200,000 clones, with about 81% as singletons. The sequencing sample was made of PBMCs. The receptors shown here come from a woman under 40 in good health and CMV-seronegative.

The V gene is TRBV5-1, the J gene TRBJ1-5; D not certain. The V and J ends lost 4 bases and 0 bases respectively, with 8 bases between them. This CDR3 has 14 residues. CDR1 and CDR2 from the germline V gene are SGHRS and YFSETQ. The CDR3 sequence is CASSPVPSNQPQHF. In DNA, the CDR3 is TGCGCCAGCAGCCCGGTCCCTAGCAATCAGCCCCAGCATTTT.

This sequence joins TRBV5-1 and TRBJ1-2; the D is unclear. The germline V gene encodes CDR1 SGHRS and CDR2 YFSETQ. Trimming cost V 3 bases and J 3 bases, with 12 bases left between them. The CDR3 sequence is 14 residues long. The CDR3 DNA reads TGCGCCAGCAGCTCCCTAACGGCGGACTATGGCTACACCTTC. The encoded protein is CASSSLTADYGYTF. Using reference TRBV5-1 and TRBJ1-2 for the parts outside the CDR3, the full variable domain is KAGVTQTPRYLIKTRGQQVTLSCSPISGHRSVSWYQQTPGQGLQFLFEYFSETQRNKGNFPGRFSGRQFSNSRSEMNVSTLELGDSALYLCASSSLTADYGYTFGSGTRLTVV.

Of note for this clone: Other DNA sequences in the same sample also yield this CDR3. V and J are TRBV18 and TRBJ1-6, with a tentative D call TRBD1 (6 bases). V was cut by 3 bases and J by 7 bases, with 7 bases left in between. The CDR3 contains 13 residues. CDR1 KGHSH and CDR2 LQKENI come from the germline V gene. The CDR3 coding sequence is TGTGCCAGCTCACCCGACAGGAATTCACCCCTCCACTTT. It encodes CASSPDRNSPLHF.

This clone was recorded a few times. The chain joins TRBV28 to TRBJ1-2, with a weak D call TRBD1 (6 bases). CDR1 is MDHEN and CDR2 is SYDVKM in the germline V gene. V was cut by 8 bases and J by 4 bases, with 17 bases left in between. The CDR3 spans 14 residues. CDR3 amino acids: CASGDTGGVYGYTF. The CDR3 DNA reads TGTGCCAGCGGGGACACGGGGGGCGTCTATGGCTACACCTTC.

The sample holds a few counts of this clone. CDR3 nucleotide sequence: TGTGCCAGCAGCCAAGATATAGGCCTAGGGGTCGAGACCCAGTACTTC. It yields the protein CASSQDIGLGVETQYF. The chain recombines TRBV7-9 with TRBJ2-5, with D possibly being TRBD1 (5 bases). The germline gives CDR1 SEHNR, CDR2 FQNEAQ (reference sequence). The CDR3 sequence is 16 residues long. Trimming cost V 5 bases and J 5 bases, with 21 bases left between them. The complete variable domain, with remaining parts taken from reference TRBV7-9 and TRBJ2-5, reads DTGVSQNPRHKITKRGQNVTFRCDPISEHNRLYWYRQTLGQGPEFLTYFQNEAQLEKSRLLSDRFSAERPKGSFSTLEIQRTEQGDSAMYLCASSQDIGLGVETQYFGPGTRLLVL.

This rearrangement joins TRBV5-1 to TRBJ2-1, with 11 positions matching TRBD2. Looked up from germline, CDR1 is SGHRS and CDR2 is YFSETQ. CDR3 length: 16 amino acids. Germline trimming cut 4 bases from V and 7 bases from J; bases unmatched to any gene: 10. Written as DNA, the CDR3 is TGCGCCAGCAGCCTGCCGGGACTAGCGGTAAAAAATGAGCAGTTCTTC. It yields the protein CASSLPGLAVKNEQFF.

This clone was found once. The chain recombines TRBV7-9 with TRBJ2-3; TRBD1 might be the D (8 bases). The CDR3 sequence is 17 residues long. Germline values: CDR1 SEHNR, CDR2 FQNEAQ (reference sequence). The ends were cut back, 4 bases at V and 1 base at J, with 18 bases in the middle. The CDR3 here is CASSSYRGDYGTDTQYF. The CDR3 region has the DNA TGTGCCAGCAGCTCATACAGGGGGGACTATGGCACAGATACGCAGTATTTT.

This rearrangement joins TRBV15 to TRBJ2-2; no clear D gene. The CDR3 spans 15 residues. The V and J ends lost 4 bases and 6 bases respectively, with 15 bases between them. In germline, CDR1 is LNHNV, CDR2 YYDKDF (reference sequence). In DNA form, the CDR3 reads TGTGCCACCAGCAAAACGGGTCTCGTGCCCGGGGAGCTGTTTTTT. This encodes CATSKTGLVPGELFF.

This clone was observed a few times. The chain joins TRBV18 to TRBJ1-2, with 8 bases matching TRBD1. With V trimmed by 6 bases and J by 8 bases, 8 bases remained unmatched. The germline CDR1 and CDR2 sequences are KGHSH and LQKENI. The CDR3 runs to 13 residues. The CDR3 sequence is CASSLGQGEGYTF. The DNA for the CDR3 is TGTGCCAGCTCGCTCGGACAGGGAGAGGGCTACACCTTC.

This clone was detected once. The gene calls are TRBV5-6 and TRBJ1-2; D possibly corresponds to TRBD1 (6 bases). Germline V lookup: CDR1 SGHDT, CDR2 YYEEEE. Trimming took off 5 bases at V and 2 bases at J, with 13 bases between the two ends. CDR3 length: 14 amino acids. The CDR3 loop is CASSGRGLNYGYTF. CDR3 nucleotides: TGTGCCAGCAGTGGGAGGGGGTTAAACTATGGCTACACCTTC.

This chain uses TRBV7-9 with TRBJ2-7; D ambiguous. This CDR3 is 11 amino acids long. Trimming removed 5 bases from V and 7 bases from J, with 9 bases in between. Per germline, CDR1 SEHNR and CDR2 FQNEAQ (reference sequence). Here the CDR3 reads CASSPHGEQYF. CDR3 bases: TGTGCCAGCAGCCCGCACGGGGAGCAGTACTTC.

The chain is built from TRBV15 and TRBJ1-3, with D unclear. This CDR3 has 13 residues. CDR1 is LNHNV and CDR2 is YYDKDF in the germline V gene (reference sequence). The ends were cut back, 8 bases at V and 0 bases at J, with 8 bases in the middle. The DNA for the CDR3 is TGTGCCACCGTATCCTCCTCTGGAAACACCATATATTTT. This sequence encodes CATVSSSGNTIYF.

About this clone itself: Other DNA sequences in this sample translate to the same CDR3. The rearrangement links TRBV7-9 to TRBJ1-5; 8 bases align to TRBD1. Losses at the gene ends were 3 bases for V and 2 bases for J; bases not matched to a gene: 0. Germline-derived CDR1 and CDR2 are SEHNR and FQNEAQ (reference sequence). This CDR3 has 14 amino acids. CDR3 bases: TGTGCCAGCAGCTTGACAGGGGGCAATCAGCCCCAGCATTTT. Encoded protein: CASSLTGGNQPQHF.

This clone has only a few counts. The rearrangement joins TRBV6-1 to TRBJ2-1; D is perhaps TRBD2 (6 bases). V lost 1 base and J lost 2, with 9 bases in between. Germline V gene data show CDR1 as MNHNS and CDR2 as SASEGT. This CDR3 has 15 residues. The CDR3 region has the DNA TGTGCCAGCAGTGAAGAATGGGGGGCCTACAATGAGCAGTTCTTC. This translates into CASSEEWGAYNEQFF.

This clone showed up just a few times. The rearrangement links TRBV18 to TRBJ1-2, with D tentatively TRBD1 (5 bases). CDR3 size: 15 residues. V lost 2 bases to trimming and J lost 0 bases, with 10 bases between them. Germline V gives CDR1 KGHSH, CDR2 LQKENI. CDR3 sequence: CASSPFTGSNYGYTF. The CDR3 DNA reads TGTGCCAGCTCACCATTTACAGGTTCTAACTATGGCTACACCTTC.

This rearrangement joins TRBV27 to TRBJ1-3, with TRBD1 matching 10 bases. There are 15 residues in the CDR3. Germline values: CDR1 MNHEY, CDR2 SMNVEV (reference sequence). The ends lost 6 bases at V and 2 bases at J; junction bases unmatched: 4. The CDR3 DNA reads TGTGCCAGCAGCCTCGGACAGGGGGCTGGAAACACCATATATTTT. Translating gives CASSLGQGAGNTIYF.

The CDR3 loop reads CAITLPQAEHCMNTEAFF. The CDR3 nucleotides read TGCGCCATTACCCTCCCCCAGGCAGAACACTGTATGAACACTGAAGCTTTCTTT. The rearrangement links TRBV10-1 to TRBJ1-1; no reliable D call. From germline, CDR1 is WNHNN and CDR2 SYGVQD (reference sequence). CDR3 length equals 18 residues. The V end lost 10 bases, the J end lost 0 bases, and 27 bases lay between the germline ends.

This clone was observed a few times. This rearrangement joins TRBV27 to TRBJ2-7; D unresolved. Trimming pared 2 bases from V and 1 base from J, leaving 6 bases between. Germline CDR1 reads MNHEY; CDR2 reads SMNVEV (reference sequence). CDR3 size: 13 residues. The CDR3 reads CASSLLQSYEQYF. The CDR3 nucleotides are TGTGCCAGCAGTTTACTGCAGTCCTACGAGCAGTACTTC.

CDR3 residues: CAISPGTGDTQYF. The CDR3 DNA sequence: TGTGCCATCAGCCCCGGGACTGGAGATACGCAGTATTTT. This chain links TRBV10-3 with TRBJ2-3; D possibly corresponds to TRBD2 (6 bases). CDR1 ENHRY and CDR2 SYGVKD come from the germline V gene. Trimming took 6 bases from V and 5 from J, leaving 12 bases between them. The CDR3 is 13 amino acids.